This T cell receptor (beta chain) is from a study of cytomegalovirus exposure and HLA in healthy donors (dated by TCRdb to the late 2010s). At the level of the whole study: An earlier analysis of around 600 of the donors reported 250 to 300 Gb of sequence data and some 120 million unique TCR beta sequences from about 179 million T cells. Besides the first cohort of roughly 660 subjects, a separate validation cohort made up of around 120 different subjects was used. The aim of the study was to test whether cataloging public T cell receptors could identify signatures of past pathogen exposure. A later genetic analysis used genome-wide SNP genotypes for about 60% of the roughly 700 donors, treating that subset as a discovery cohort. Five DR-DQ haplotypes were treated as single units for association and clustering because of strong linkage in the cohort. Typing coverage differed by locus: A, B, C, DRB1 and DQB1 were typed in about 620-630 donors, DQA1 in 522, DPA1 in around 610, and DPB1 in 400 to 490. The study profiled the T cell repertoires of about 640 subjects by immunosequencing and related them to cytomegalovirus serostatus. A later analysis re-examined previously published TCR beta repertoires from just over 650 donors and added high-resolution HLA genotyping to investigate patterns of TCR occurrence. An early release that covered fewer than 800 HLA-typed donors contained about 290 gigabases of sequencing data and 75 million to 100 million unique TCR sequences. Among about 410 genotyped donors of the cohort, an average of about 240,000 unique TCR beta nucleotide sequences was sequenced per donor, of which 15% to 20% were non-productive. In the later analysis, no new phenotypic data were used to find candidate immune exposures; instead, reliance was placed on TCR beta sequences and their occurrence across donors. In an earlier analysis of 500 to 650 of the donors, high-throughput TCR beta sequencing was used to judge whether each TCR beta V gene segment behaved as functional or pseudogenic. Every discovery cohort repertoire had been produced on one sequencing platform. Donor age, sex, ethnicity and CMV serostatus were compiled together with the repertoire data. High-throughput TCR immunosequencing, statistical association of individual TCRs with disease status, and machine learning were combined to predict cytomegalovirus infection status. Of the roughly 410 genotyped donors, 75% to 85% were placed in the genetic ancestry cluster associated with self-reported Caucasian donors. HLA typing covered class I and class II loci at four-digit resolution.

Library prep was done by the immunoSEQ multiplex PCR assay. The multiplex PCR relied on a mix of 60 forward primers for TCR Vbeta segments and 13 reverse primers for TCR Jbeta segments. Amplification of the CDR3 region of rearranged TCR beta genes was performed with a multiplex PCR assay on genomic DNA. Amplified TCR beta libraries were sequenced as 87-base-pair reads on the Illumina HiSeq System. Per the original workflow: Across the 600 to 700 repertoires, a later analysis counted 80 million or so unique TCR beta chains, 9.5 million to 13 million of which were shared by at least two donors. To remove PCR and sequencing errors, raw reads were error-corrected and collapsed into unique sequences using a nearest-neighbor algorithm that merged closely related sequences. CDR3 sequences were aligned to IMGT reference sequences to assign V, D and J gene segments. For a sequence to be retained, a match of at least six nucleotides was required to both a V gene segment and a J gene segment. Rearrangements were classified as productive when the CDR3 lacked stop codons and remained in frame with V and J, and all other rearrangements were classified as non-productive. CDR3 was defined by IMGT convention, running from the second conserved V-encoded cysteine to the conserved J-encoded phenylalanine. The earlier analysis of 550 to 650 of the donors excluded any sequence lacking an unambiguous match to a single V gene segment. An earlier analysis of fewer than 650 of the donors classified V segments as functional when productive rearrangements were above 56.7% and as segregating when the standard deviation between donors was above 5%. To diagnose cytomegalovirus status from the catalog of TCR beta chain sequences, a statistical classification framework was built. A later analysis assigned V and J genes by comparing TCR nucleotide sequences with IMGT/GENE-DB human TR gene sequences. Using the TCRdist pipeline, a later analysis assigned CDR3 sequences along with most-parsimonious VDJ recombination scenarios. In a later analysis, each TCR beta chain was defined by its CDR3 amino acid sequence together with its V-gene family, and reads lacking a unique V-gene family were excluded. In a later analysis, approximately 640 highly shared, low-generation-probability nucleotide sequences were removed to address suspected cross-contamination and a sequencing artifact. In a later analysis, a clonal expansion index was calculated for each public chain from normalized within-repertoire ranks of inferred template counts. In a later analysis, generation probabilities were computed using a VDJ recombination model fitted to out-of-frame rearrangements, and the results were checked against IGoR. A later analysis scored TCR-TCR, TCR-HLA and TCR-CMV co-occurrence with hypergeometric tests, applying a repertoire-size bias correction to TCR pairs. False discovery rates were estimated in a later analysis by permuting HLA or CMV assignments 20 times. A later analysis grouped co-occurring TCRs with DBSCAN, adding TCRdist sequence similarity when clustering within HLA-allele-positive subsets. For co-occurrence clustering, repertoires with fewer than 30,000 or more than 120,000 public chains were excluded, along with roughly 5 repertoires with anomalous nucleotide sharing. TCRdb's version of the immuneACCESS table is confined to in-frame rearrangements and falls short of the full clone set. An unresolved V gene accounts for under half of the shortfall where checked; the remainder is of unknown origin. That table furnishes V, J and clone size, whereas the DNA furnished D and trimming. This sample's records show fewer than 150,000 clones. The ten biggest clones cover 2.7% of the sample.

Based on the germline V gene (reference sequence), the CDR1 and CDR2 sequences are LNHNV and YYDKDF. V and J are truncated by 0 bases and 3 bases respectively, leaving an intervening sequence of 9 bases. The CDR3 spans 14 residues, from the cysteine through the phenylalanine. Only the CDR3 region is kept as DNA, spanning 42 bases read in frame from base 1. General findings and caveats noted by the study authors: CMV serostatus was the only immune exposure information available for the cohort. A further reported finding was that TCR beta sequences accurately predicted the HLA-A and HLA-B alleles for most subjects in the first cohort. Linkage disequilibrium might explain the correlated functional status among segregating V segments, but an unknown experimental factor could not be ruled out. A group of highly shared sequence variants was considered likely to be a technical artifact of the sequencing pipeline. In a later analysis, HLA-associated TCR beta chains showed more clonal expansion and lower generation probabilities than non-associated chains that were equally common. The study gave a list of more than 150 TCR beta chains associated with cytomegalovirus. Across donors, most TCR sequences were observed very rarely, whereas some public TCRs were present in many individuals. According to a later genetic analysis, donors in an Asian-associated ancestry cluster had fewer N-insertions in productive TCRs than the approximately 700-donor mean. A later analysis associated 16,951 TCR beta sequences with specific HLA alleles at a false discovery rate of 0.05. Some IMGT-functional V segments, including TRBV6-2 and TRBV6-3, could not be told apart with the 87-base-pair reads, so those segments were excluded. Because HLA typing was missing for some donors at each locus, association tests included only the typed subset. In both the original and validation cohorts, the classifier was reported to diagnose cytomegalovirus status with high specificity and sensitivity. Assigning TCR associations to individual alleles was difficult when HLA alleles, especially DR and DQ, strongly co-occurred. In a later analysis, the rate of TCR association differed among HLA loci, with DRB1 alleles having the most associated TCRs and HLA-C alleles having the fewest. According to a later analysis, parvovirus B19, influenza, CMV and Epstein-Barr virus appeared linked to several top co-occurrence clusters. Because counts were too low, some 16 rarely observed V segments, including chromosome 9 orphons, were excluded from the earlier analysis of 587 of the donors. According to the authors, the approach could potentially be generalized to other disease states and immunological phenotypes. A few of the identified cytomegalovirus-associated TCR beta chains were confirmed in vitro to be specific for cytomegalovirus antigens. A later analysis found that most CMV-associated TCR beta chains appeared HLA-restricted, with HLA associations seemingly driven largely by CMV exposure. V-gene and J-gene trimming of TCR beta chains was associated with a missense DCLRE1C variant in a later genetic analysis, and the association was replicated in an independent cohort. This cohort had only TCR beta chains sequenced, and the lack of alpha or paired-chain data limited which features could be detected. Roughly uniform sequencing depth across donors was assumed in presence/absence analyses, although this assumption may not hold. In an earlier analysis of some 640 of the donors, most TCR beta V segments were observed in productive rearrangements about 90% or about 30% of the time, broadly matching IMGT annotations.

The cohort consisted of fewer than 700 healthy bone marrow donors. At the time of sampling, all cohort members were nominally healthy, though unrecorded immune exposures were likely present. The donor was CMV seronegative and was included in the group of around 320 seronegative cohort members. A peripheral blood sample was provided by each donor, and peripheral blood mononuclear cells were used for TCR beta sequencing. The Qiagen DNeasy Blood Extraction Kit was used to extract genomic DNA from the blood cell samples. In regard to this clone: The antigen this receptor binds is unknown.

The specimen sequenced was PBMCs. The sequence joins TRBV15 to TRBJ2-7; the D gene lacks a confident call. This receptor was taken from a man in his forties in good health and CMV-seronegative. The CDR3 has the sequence CATSRDRVNYEQYF. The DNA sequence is TGTGCCACCAGCAGAGATCGAGTGAACTACGAGCAGTACTTC.